A single sample gave rise to the 14 T cell receptor beta chains below, sequenced in a study of high-grade serous ovarian cancer treatment subgroups. The tumor samples were collected prior to definitive surgery or chemotherapy. The data were produced by immunoSEQ multiplex PCR, yet TCRdb's version contains in-frame clones alone and is incomplete. This sample carries around 9,500 clones, 80% to 90% of them seen once, and the ten largest clones take around 1.7%. Sequenced: tumor tissue. These receptors originate from a human donor with high-grade serous ovarian cancer.

The sample holds one count of this clone. The J gene is TRBJ2-3, the V gene TRBV2; 8 bases agree with TRBD2. Germline V lookup: CDR1 SNHLY, CDR2 FYNNEI. The CDR3 has 15 amino acids. V dropped 7 bases and J dropped 2; count of bases not matched to a gene: 8. CDR3 loop: CASNQARGATDTQYF. CDR3 nucleotide sequence: TGTGCCAGCAACCAAGCGCGGGGGGCCACAGATACGCAGTATTTT.

The genes are TRBV19 and TRBJ2-2; maybe TRBD1 (5 bases). In germline, CDR1 is LNHDA, CDR2 SQIVND (reference sequence). Trimming took 5 bases from V and 1 from J, leaving 17 bases between them. This CDR3 comprises 17 residues. Here the CDR3 reads CASSGPRGSLNTGELFF. CDR3 nucleotide sequence: TGTGCCAGTAGTGGGCCTAGGGGATCATTGAACACCGGGGAGCTGTTTTTT.

The V call is TRBV28, the J call TRBJ1-1, with D possibly matching TRBD1 (6 bases). CDR3 length: 15 residues. Looked up from germline, CDR1 is MDHEN and CDR2 is SYDVKM. The V gene lost 7 bases and the J gene lost 5 bases, with 20 bases spanning the gap. CDR3 DNA: TGTGCCAGCAAAACGCCTACAGGGAGGTTAACTGAAGCTTTCTTT. Its translation: CASKTPTGRLTEAFF. The full variable domain, with the rest looked up from reference TRBV28 and TRBJ1-1, is DVKVTQSSRYLVKRTGEKVFLECVQDMDHENMFWYRQDPGLGLRLIYFSYDVKMKEKGDIPEGYSVSREKKERFSLILESASTNQTSMYLCASKTPTGRLTEAFFGQGTRLTVV.

CDR3 protein: CASRSGQGAYEQYF. DNA of the CDR3: TGTGCCAGTAGATCGGGACAGGGGGCCTACGAGCAGTACTTC. The chain is built from TRBV19 and TRBJ2-7; TRBD1 agrees at 11 bases. Germline values: CDR1 LNHDA, CDR2 SQIVND (reference sequence). CDR3 size: 14 residues. The ends lost 6 bases at V and 2 bases at J; junction bases unmatched: 3.

The chain has TRBV7-2 and TRBJ2-3; 8 bases map to TRBD2. The CDR3 length is 18 residues. Germline CDR1 is SGHTA and CDR2 is FQGNSA. With V trimmed by 1 base and J by 0 bases, 9 bases remained unmatched. The CDR3 reads CASSLGRGGVPSTDTQYF. The CDR3 bases are TGTGCCAGCAGCTTAGGCCGGGGGGGGGTCCCTAGCACAGATACGCAGTATTTT.

The chain recombines TRBV13 with TRBJ1-4, with D possibly matching TRBD1 (6 bases). There are 17 residues in the CDR3. Germline V gene sequence: CDR1 PRHDT, CDR2 FYEKMQ (reference sequence). V was pared by 5 bases and J by 4 bases, with 20 bases between. In nucleotides, the CDR3 is TGTGCCAGCAGCATTGGCAAATACAGGGATGATAATGAAAAACTGTTTTTT. The encoded protein is CASSIGKYRDDNEKLFF.

This rearrangement joins TRBV6-1 to TRBJ2-7, with 10 bases lining up with TRBD2. The germline V gene encodes CDR1 MNHNS and CDR2 SASEGT. This CDR3 has 18 residues. With V trimmed by 3 bases and J by 4 bases, 15 bases remained unmatched. CDR3 loop: CASSDPVAGGLREYEQYF. CDR3 DNA: TGTGCCAGCAGTGACCCAGTAGCGGGAGGTCTTCGGGAGTACGAGCAGTACTTC.

The V and J genes are TRBV10-3 and TRBJ2-7; tentatively, D is TRBD1 or TRBD2 (5 bases each). This CDR3 is 14 amino acids long. Trimming left V 3 bases short and J 2 bases short, with 11 bases between. Germline values: CDR1 ENHRY, CDR2 SYGVKD. In nucleotides, the CDR3 is TGTGCCATCAGTGATAGGGACGGAGCCTACGAGCAGTACTTC. Translating gives CAISDRDGAYEQYF.

The chain links TRBV5-4 to TRBJ2-2; 8 bases map to TRBD1. The CDR3 is made up of 15 amino acids. Germline V gene data show CDR1 as SGHNT and CDR2 as YYREEE (reference sequence). V gave up 5 bases and J gave up 1 base; unmatched junction bases: 4. The CDR3 DNA follows: TGTGCCAGCAGTTTCAGGGGGCGGAACACCGGGGAGCTGTTTTTT. Its protein product is CASSFRGRNTGELFF.

The count of this clone is one. V and J are TRBV5-1 and TRBJ1-2, with D perhaps matching TRBD1 (6 bases). Germline V gene lookup returns CDR1 SGHRS and CDR2 YFSETQ. With 0 bases removed from V and 3 bases from J, the gap between germline ends came to 15 bases. This CDR3 has 16 residues. CDR3 loop: CASSLGRGTVDYGYTF. The CDR3 DNA is TGCGCCAGCAGCTTGGGCAGGGGAACCGTGGACTATGGCTACACCTTC.

The chain combines TRBV18 with TRBJ1-1, with 8 bases that match TRBD1. With 2 bases clipped from V and 3 bases from J, the junction kept 14 bases outside the gene matches. Germline V CDR1 and CDR2: KGHSH, LQKENI. CDR3 size: 18 residues. CDR3 protein: CASSPIRTGFRLDTEAFF. CDR3 nucleotides: TGTGCCAGCTCACCAATCCGGACAGGGTTTCGATTGGACACTGAAGCTTTCTTT.

The gene calls are TRBV7-9 and TRBJ2-3; the match to TRBD2 covers 7 bases. The CDR3 is made up of 17 amino acids. V trimming: 2 bases; J trimming: 1 base; junction bases outside the gene matches: 9. Germline V gene sequence: CDR1 SEHNR, CDR2 FQNEAQ (reference sequence). The CDR3 reads CASSLRMSGGGTDTQYF. The CDR3 DNA reads as TGTGCCAGCAGCTTAAGAATGTCGGGAGGAGGCACAGATACGCAGTATTTT.

The chain is built from TRBV19 and TRBJ1-4, with a possible D match to TRBD1 (5 bases). The CDR3 consists of 14 residues. Trimming removed 7 bases at V and 7 bases at J, with 16 bases between. Germline CDR1 and CDR2: LNHDA and SQIVND (reference sequence). Here the CDR3 DNA reads TGTGCCAGTAACGGGGCCGGGGCTGGTGAAAAACTGTTTTTT. It translates to CASNGAGAGEKLFF.

This clone was seen more than once but under ten times. The chain recombines TRBV19 with TRBJ1-5, with D hard to call. In germline, CDR1 is LNHDA, CDR2 SQIVND (reference sequence). This CDR3 region has 15 residues. Between the trimmed V and J ends, which lost 2 bases and 2 bases, there was a span of 10 bases. CDR3 sequence reads: CASSIPKGGNQPQHF. The CDR3 nucleotides are TGTGCCAGTAGTATACCAAAGGGCGGCAATCAGCCCCAGCATTTT.